The 12 T cell receptor beta chains in this list originate from one sample, sequenced in a study of CD8+CD57+ T cells in acquired aplastic anemia. Patients chosen for sequencing had shown CD8+CD57+ cell expansion by flow cytometry. TCR beta VDJ combinations and CDR3 sequences were profiled from genomic DNA. TCRdb passed the reads through MiXCR, listing each CDR3 protein once. The sample yields around 500,000 distinct CDR3 sequences, around a third seen once. Sample: sorted CD4+, CD8+, or CD8+CD57+ T cells (not recorded which) from PBMCs. The receptors shown here come from a human donor with aplastic anemia.

This clonotype was seen many times. The CDR3 spells CASSLRRGNEQYF. The DNA for the CDR3 is TGTGCCAGCAGCTTGAGGCGGGGGAACGAGCAGTACTTC. The chain links TRBV7-2 to TRBJ2-7, with 7 bases that match TRBD2. Trimming removed 3 bases from V and 5 bases from J; junction bases left unmatched: 4. The CDR3 consists of 13 residues. Germline assignment: CDR1 SGHTA and CDR2 FQGNSA.

This clonotype was found many times. The chain carries TRBV7-8 and TRBJ1-1; D is unclear. There are 12 residues in the CDR3. The V end lost 0 bases, the J end lost 9 bases, and 8 bases lay between the germline ends. The germline V gene encodes CDR1 SGHVS and CDR2 FQNEAQ. Here the CDR3 DNA reads TGTGCCAGCAGCTTAGCTGGCGGGAAAGCTTTCTTT. Protein product: CASSLAGGKAFF.

The genes are TRBV24-1 and TRBJ2-3; unclear D gene. Germline CDR1 reads KGHDR; CDR2 reads SFDVKD. Trimming stripped 6 bases from V and 5 bases from J, with 5 bases between. The CDR3 runs to 11 residues. For the CDR3, the DNA is TGTGCCACCAGTTCTGGAGATACGCAGTATTTT. It translates to CATSSGDTQYF.

Regarding this clonotype: At one end, the junction sequence differs from germline, possibly due to a read error. The CDR3 DNA reads as TGTGCCAGCAGTACCCAGACAGCTGAAGCTTTCTTT. Translating it yields CASSTQTAEAFF. V gene TRBV10-3 combines with J gene TRBJ1-1, with D possibly TRBD1 on 5 matching bases. Germline values: CDR1 ENHRY, CDR2 SYGVKD. The CDR3 spans 12 residues.

This clonotype has at least ten counts. J is TRBJ1-6 and V is TRBV5-6; D is undetermined. CDR1 SGHDT and CDR2 YYEEEE come from the germline V gene. This CDR3 comprises 13 residues. The V end lost 1 base, the J end lost 9 bases, and 8 bases lay between the germline ends. The CDR3 coding sequence is TGTGCCAGCAGCTTGACCCCAAGTTCACCCCTCCACTTT. This translates into CASSLTPSSPLHF.

A few counts support this clonotype. This sequence joins TRBV20-1 and TRBJ2-3; TRBD2 aligns across 7 bases. Trimming took 4 bases from V and 0 from J; bases not matched to a gene: 10. This CDR3 has 16 residues. Germline loops: CDR1 DFQATT, CDR2 SNEGSKA (reference sequence). CDR3 region: CSATDVNSGSTDTQYF. Written as DNA, the CDR3 is TGCAGTGCTACCGATGTAAATAGCGGGAGCACAGATACGCAGTATTTT.

This clonotype was seen more than once but under ten times. The chain carries TRBV20-1 and TRBJ2-5, with D perhaps assigned TRBD1 or TRBD2 (5 bases each). The V gene lost 1 base and the J gene lost 0 bases, with 12 bases spanning the gap. The germline gives CDR1 DFQATT, CDR2 SNEGSKA (reference sequence). CDR3 length: 15 amino acids. The CDR3, as DNA: TGCAGTGCTAGAGCCTCGTGGGGGAACCAAGAGACCCAGTACTTC. Protein product: CSARASWGNQETQYF.

The chain recombines TRBV11-1 with TRBJ2-3; D is possibly TRBD2 (6 bases). The V end lost 0 bases, the J end lost 2 bases, and 9 bases lay between the germline ends. This CDR3 is 15 amino acids long. Germline-derived CDR1 and CDR2 are SGHAT and FQDESV (reference sequence). The CDR3: CASSLAGRNTDTQYF. The CDR3, as DNA: TGTGCCAGCAGCTTAGCAGGGAGGAACACAGATACGCAGTATTTT.

This clonotype came up many times. V gene TRBV10-1 combines with J gene TRBJ2-5, with TRBD2 identical over 8 bases. The CDR3 has 19 amino acids. The ends lost 4 bases at V and 6 bases at J; junction bases unmatched: 22. Looked up from germline, CDR1 is WNHNN and CDR2 is SYGVQD (reference sequence). Here the CDR3 DNA reads TGCGCCAGCAGTGCCCGGGGGGGCGGGGGGACGTCGGTGCTGAAGACCCAGTACTTC. The encoded protein is CASSARGGGGTSVLKTQYF.

The genes are TRBV25-1 and TRBJ2-1; unclear D gene. CDR3 size: 14 residues. Trimming removed 5 bases at V and 9 bases at J, with 17 bases between. The germline V gene encodes CDR1 MGHDK and CDR2 SYGVNS. The CDR3 nucleotides read TGTGCCAGCAGTTCCCGAACACCCCCCGCTGAGCAGTTCTTC. It encodes CASSSRTPPAEQFF. The full variable domain, its missing parts supplied by reference TRBV25-1 and TRBJ2-1, is EADIYQTPRYLVIGTGKKITLECSQTMGHDKMYWYQQDPGMELHLIHYSYGVNSTEKGDLSSESTVSRIRTEHFPLTLESARPSHTSQYLCASSSRTPPAEQFFGPGTRLTVL.

There are a few counts of this clonotype. The chain links TRBV20-1 to TRBJ2-5; no clear D. The CDR3 length is 12 residues. Germline assignment: CDR1 DFQATT and CDR2 SNEGSKA (reference sequence). The V end was cut by 3 bases, the J end by 0 bases, with 5 bases between. The CDR3, as DNA: TGCAGTGCTAGTTTGGACCAAGAGACCCAGTACTTC. Translation gives CSASLDQETQYF.

V and J are TRBV15 and TRBJ1-1; D gene ambiguous. Trimming shortened V by 1 base and J by 8 bases, and 8 bases separated the two germline ends. This CDR3 has 12 amino acids. Per germline, CDR1 LNHNV and CDR2 YYDKDF (reference sequence). In nucleotides, the CDR3 is TGTGCCACCAGCAGAGCAGACGGAGAAGCTTTCTTT. Encoded protein: CATSRADGEAFF.